Listed below are T cell receptor beta chains from one sample, sequenced in a study of blood T cell repertoires in COVID-19. The table came from immunoSEQ multiplex PCR; TCRdb's copy has only in-frame clones and leaves some out. The sample yields about 95,000 clones, around 87% seen once. Sequencing was done on a sample of peripheral blood. The receptor set was obtained from a human donor in a cohort sampled during active COVID-19. The CDR3 runs from the conserved cysteine through the conserved F or W. The D gene is left open where the match is weak. Size is stated for part of the rows, as once, few or many counts, or as a class when the clone is expanded.

CDR3 DNA: TGTGCCAGCAGCTTAGTGGGACAGGGGGTCGGAAACACCATATATTTT
CDR3 protein: CASSLVGQGVGNTIYF
D gene: TRBD1
J gene: TRBJ1-3
clone size: NA
V gene: TRBV7-2

CDR3 DNA: TGCGCCAGCAGCCCGGTAACGAACACTGAAGCTTTCTTT
CDR3 protein: CASSPVTNTEAFF
D gene: NA
J gene: TRBJ1-1
clone size: NA
V gene: TRBV5-1

CDR3 DNA: TGCGCCAGCAGCTTGGATGGACAGGTTTCCTACGAGCAGTACTTC
CDR3 protein: CASSLDGQVSYEQYF
D gene: TRBD1
J gene: TRBJ2-7
clone size: NA
V gene: TRBV5-1

CDR3 DNA: TGTGCCACCAGCAGAGTTGGAGGGGTGGAACCCCTCCACTTT
CDR3 protein: CATSRVGGVEPLHF
D gene: NA
J gene: TRBJ1-6
clone size: few
V gene: TRBV15

CDR3 DNA: TGTGCCAGCAGAGGACAGGCTAGCAATCAGCCCCAGCATTTT
CDR3 protein: CASRGQASNQPQHF
D gene: TRBD1
J gene: TRBJ1-5
clone size: once
V gene: TRBV6-5

CDR3 DNA: TGCGCCAGCAGCCAAACCGGGACAGGGTTGACTAACACCTTC
CDR3 protein: CASSQTGTGLTNTF
D gene: TRBD1
J gene: TRBJ1-2
clone size: NA
V gene: TRBV5-1

CDR3 DNA: TGTGCCAGCAGTTTACTGTTGGAAGCTTTCTTT
CDR3 protein: CASSLLLEAFF
D gene: NA
J gene: TRBJ1-1
clone size: few
V gene: TRBV12-3/TRBV12-4

CDR3 DNA: TGTGCCAGCAGTTTACTCGCGCCATCCCAGTACTTC
CDR3 protein: CASSLLAPSQYF
D gene: NA
J gene: TRBJ2-5
clone size: NA
V gene: TRBV7-6

CDR3 DNA: TGTGCCAGCAGCGTAGCACCTTTATCGGGCAATGAGCAGTTCTTC
CDR3 protein: CASSVAPLSGNEQFF
D gene: NA
J gene: TRBJ2-1
clone size: NA
V gene: TRBV9

CDR3 DNA: TGTGCCAGCAGTGATTGGACTAGCTTAGATACGCAGTATTTT
CDR3 protein: CASSDWTSLDTQYF
D gene: TRBD2
J gene: TRBJ2-3
clone size: NA
V gene: TRBV2

CDR3 DNA: TGCGCCAGCAGCCAGTCACTGGGAACGGGGTCCGGAAACACCATATATTTT
CDR3 protein: CASSQSLGTGSGNTIYF
D gene: NA
J gene: TRBJ1-3
clone size: NA
V gene: TRBV4-1

CDR3 DNA: TGTGCCAGCAGCTTAACAGGGGGCCTGAATTCACCCCTCCACTTT
CDR3 protein: CASSLTGGLNSPLHF
D gene: TRBD1
J gene: TRBJ1-6
clone size: few
V gene: TRBV7-6

CDR3 DNA: TGTGCCAGCAGGCAAAAACAGGTTCCCTCCTACGAGCAGTACTTC
CDR3 protein: CASRQKQVPSYEQYF
D gene: NA
J gene: TRBJ2-7
clone size: NA
V gene: TRBV7-8

CDR3 DNA: TGTGCCAGCAGCCTATCTTCGGCGGTGCAAGAGACCCAGTACTTC
CDR3 protein: CASSLSSAVQETQYF
D gene: NA
J gene: TRBJ2-5
clone size: NA
V gene: TRBV7-3

CDR3 DNA: TGTGCCAGCAGCCCGACGGGACAGACGAACACTGAAGCTTTCTTT
CDR3 protein: CASSPTGQTNTEAFF
D gene: TRBD1
J gene: TRBJ1-1
clone size: NA
V gene: TRBV3-1/TRBV3-2

CDR3 DNA: TGCGCCAGCAGCCAAGATGTTGGCGGTTATAGCAATCAGCCCCAGCATTTT
CDR3 protein: CASSQDVGGYSNQPQHF
D gene: NA
J gene: TRBJ1-5
clone size: NA
V gene: TRBV4-3

CDR3 DNA: TGTGCCAGTAGTATAGGGACAGTCTCTATGAATTCACCCCTCCACTTT
CDR3 protein: CASSIGTVSMNSPLHF
D gene: NA
J gene: TRBJ1-6
clone size: NA
V gene: TRBV19

CDR3 DNA: TGTGCCAGCAGCTCCGACCAGGGCTATGGCTACACCTTC
CDR3 protein: CASSSDQGYGYTF
D gene: NA
J gene: TRBJ1-2
clone size: NA
V gene: TRBV7-9

CDR3 DNA: TGTGCCAGCAGTCCGTCGGGGGGGTCCTACGAGCAGTACTTC
CDR3 protein: CASSPSGGSYEQYF
D gene: TRBD2
J gene: TRBJ2-7
clone size: NA
V gene: TRBV27

CDR3 DNA: TGTGCCTGGAGTGGATTCCAGGGCTCCGAGCAGTACTTC
CDR3 protein: CAWSGFQGSEQYF
D gene: NA
J gene: TRBJ2-7
clone size: few
V gene: TRBV30

CDR3 DNA: TGTGCCAGCAGCTTTCCGTCTTCTAGCACAGATACGCAGTATTTT
CDR3 protein: CASSFPSSSTDTQYF
D gene: NA
J gene: TRBJ2-3
clone size: NA
V gene: TRBV7-9

CDR3 DNA: TGTGCCAGCAGCTTACTCACAGATACGCAGTATTTT
CDR3 protein: CASSLLTDTQYF
D gene: NA
J gene: TRBJ2-3
clone size: NA
V gene: TRBV7-9

CDR3 DNA: TGTGCCAGCAGTGAAGCTGAGTCCTACGAGCAGTACTTC
CDR3 protein: CASSEAESYEQYF
D gene: NA
J gene: TRBJ2-7
clone size: few
V gene: TRBV2

CDR3 DNA: TGCGCCAGCAGCTTTTACGGGACACTCGCCGATACGCAGTATTTT
CDR3 protein: CASSFYGTLADTQYF
D gene: NA
J gene: TRBJ2-3
clone size: NA
V gene: TRBV5-1

CDR3 DNA: TGTGCCAGCAGCTTGAACAGTAACTATGGCTACACCTTC
CDR3 protein: CASSLNSNYGYTF
D gene: NA
J gene: TRBJ1-2
clone size: NA
V gene: TRBV5-4

CDR3 DNA: TGTGCCAGCAGGGACCTCGGGGGGATTTACAATGAGCAGTTCTTC
CDR3 protein: CASRDLGGIYNEQFF
D gene: TRBD2
J gene: TRBJ2-1
clone size: NA
V gene: TRBV6-5

CDR3 DNA: TGTGCCAGCAGTTTCGGGGGCACTGAAGCTTTCTTT
CDR3 protein: CASSFGGTEAFF
D gene: NA
J gene: TRBJ1-1
clone size: NA
V gene: TRBV28

CDR3 DNA: TGTGCCAGCAGCTTGGGGCAAGACAGATTCTATCAGCCCCAGCATTTT
CDR3 protein: CASSLGQDRFYQPQHF
D gene: NA
J gene: TRBJ1-5
clone size: NA
V gene: TRBV5-6

CDR3 DNA: TGTGCCAGCAGCGGCAATCGGGACAGGTTGGGGAACACTGAAGCTTTCTTT
CDR3 protein: CASSGNRDRLGNTEAFF
D gene: TRBD1
J gene: TRBJ1-1
clone size: NA
V gene: TRBV9

CDR3 DNA: TGTGCCAGCTCAACAGGGGTCTGGGAAAAACTGTTTTTT
CDR3 protein: CASSTGVWEKLFF
D gene: TRBD1
J gene: TRBJ1-4
clone size: NA
V gene: TRBV18

CDR3 DNA: TGCGCCAGCAGCACCGGGGACAGGGGAGTGGCTGAGCAGTTCTTC
CDR3 protein: CASSTGDRGVAEQFF
D gene: TRBD1
J gene: TRBJ2-1
clone size: NA
V gene: TRBV5-1

CDR3 DNA: TGTGCCAGCAGCTTTAGTCTTTACAATGAGCAGTTCTTC
CDR3 protein: CASSFSLYNEQFF
D gene: NA
J gene: TRBJ2-1
clone size: NA
V gene: TRBV5-6

CDR3 DNA: TGCGCCAGCAGTGCTAGCTCTTACAATGAGCAGTTCTTC
CDR3 protein: CASSASSYNEQFF
D gene: NA
J gene: TRBJ2-1
clone size: NA
V gene: TRBV10-2

CDR3 DNA: TGCGCCAGCAGCGCGTCGACAGGGACTGATTCACCCCTCCACTTT
CDR3 protein: CASSASTGTDSPLHF
D gene: TRBD1
J gene: TRBJ1-6
clone size: NA
V gene: TRBV5-1

CDR3 DNA: TGTGCCAGCAGTCCTTCCTACGAGCAGTACTTC
CDR3 protein: CASSPSYEQYF
D gene: NA
J gene: TRBJ2-7
clone size: NA
V gene: TRBV6-5

CDR3 DNA: TGTGCCAGCACCCAAACGCAGGGGCCCACTGAAGCTTTCTTT
CDR3 protein: CASTQTQGPTEAFF
D gene: NA
J gene: TRBJ1-1
clone size: NA
V gene: TRBV11-2